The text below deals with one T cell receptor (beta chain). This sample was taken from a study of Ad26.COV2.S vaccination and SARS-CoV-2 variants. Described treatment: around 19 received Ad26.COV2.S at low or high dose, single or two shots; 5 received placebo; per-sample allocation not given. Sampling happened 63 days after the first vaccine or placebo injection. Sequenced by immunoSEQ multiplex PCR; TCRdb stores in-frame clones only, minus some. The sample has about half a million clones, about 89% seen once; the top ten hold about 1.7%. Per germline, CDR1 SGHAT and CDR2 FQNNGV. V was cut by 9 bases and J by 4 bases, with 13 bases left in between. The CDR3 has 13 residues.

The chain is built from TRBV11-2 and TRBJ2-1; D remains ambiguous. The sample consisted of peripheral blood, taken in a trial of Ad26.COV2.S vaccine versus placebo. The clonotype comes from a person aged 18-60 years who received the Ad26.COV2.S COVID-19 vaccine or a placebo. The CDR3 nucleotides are TGTGCCAGTAGAGGTCCCGGTTACAATGAGCAGTTCTTC. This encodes CASRGPGYNEQFF. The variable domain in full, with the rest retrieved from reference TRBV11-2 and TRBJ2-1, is EAGVAQSPRYKIIEKRQSVAFWCNPISGHATLYWYQQILGQGPKLLIQFQNNGVVDDSQLPKDRFSAERLKGVDSTLKIQPAKLEDSAVYLCASRGPGYNEQFFGPGTRLTVL.